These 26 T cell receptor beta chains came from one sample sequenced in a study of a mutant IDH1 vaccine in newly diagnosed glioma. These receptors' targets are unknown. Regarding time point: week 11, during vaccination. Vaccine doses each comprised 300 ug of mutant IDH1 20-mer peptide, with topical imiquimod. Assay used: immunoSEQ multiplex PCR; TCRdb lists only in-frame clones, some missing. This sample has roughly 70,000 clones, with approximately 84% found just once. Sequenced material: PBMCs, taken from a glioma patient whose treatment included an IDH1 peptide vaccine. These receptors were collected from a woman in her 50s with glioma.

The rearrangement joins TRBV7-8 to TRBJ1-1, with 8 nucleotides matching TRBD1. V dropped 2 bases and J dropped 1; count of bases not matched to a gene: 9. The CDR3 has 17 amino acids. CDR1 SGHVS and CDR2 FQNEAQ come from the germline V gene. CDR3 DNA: TGTGCCAGCAGCTTACGGCAGGGGGCCCTAAAGAACACTGAAGCTTTCTTT. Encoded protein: CASSLRQGALKNTEAFF.

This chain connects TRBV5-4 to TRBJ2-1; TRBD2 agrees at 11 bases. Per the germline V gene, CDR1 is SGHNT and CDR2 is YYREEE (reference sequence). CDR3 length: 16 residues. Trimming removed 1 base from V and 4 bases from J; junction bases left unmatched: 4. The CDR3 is CASSLWLAGGYNEQFF. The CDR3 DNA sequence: TGTGCCAGCAGCTTGTGGCTAGCGGGGGGATACAATGAGCAGTTCTTC.

For the CDR3, the DNA is TGTGCCAGCACTTCGGGTGGACAAGACTATGGCTACACCTTC. It yields the protein CASTSGGQDYGYTF. This chain joins TRBV27 and TRBJ1-2; D is perhaps TRBD1 (5 bases). Germline V gives CDR1 MNHEY, CDR2 SMNVEV (reference sequence). The V end lost 7 bases, the J end lost 3 bases, and 15 bases lay between the germline ends. CDR3 length equals 14 residues.

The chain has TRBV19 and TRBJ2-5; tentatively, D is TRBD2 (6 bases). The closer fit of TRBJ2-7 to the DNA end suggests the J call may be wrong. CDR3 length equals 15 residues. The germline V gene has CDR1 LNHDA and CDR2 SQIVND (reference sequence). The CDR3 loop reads CASSMGGGRHYEQYF. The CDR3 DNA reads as TGTGCCAGTAGTATGGGAGGAGGGAGGCACTACGAGCAGTACTTC.

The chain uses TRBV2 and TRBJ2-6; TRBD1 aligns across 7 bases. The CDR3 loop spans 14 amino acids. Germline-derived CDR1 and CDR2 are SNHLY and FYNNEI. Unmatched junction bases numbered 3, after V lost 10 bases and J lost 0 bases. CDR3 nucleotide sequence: TGTGCCAAGGGACAGACCTCTGGGGCCAACGTCCTGACTTTC. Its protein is CAKGQTSGANVLTF. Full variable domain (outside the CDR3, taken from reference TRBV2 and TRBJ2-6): EPEVTQTPSHQVTQMGQEVILRCVPISNHLYFYWYRQILGQKVEFLVSFYNNEISEKSEIFDDQFSVERPDGSNFTLKIRSTKLEDSAMYFCAKGQTSGANVLTFGAGSRLTVL.

The CDR3 sequence: CASSLRENQPQHF. The CDR3 nucleotides read TGTGCCAGCAGTCTCAGAGAAAATCAGCCCCAGCATTTT. This chain joins TRBV6-6 and TRBJ1-5; D unclear. The V and J ends lost 5 bases and 4 bases respectively, with 9 bases between them. Germline V gene data show CDR1 as MNHNY and CDR2 as SVGAGI (reference sequence). The CDR3 length is 13 residues.

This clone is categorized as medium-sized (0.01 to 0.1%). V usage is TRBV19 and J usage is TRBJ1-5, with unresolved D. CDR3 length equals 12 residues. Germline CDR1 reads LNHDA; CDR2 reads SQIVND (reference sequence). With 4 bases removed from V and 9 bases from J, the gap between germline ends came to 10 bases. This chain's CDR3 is CASSTGLGPQHF. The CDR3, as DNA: TGTGCCAGTAGTACGGGTTTGGGGCCCCAGCATTTT.

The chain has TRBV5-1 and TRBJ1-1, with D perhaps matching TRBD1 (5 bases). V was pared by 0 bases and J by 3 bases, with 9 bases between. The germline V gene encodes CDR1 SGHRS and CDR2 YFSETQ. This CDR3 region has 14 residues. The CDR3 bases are TGCGCCAGCAGCTTGGAGGGACTCGACACTGAAGCTTTCTTT. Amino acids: CASSLEGLDTEAFF.

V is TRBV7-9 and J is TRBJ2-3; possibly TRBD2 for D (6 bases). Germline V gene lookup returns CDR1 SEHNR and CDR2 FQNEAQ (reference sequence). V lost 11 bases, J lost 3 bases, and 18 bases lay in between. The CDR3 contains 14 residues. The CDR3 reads CAGSRGFVTDTQYF. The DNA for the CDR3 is TGTGCCGGGAGTCGGGGGTTCGTTACAGATACGCAGTATTTT.

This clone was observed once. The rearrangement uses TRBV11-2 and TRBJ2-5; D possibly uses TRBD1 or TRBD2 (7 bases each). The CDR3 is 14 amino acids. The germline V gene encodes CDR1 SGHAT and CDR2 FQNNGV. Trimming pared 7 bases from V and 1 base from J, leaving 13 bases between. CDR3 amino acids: CASTPGGGQETQYF. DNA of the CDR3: TGTGCCAGCACGCCAGGGGGGGGCCAAGAGACCCAGTACTTC.

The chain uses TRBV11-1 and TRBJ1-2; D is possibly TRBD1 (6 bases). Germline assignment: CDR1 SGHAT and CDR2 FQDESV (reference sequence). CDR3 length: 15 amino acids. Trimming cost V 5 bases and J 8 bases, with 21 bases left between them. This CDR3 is CASSQRTGGRGGYTF. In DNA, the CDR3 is TGTGCCAGCAGCCAAAGAACGGGGGGGCGCGGAGGCTACACCTTC.

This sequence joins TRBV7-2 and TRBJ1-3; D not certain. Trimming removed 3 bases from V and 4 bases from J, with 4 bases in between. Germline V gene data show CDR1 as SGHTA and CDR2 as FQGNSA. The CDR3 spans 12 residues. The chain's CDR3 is CASSFEGNTIYF. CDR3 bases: TGTGCCAGCAGCTTCGAGGGAAACACCATATATTTT.

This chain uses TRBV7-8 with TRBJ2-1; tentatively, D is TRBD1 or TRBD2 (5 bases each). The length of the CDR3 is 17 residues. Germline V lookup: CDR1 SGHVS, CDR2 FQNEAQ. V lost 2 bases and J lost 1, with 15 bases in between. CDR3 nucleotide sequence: TGTGCCAGCAGCTTATCCGGGGCAAGAAGGTCCTACAATGAGCAGTTCTTC. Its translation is CASSLSGARRSYNEQFF. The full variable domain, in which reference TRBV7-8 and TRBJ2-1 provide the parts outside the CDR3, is GAGVSQSPRYKVAKRGQDVALRCDPISGHVSLFWYQQALGQGPEFLTYFQNEAQLDKSGLPSDRFFAERPEGSVSTLKIQRTQQEDSAVYLCASSLSGARRSYNEQFFGPGTRLTVL.

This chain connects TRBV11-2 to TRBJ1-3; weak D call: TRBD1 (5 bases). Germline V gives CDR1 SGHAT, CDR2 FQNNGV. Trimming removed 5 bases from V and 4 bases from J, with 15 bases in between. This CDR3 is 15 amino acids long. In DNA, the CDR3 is TGTGCCAGCAGCCCTCGACAGCTCCGGGGAAACACCATATATTTT. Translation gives CASSPRQLRGNTIYF.

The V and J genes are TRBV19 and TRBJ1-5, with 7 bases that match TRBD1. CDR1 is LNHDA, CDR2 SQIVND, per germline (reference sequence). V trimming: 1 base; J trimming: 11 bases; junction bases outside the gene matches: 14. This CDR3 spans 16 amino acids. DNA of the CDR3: TGTGCCAGTAGTATAGCACAGGGGCCCCACTTTGTGACCCAGCATTTT. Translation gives CASSIAQGPHFVTQHF. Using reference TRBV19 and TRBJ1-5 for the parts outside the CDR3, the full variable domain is DGGITQSPKYLFRKEGQNVTLSCEQNLNHDAMYWYRQDPGQGLRLIYYSQIVNDFQKGDIAEGYSVSREKKESFPLTVTSAQKNPTAFYLCASSIAQGPHFVTQHFGDGTRLSIL.

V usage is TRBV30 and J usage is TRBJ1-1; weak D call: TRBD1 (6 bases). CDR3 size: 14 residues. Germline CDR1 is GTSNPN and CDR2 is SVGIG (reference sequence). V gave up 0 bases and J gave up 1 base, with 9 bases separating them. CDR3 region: CAWSVGRGNTEAFF. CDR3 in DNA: TGTGCCTGGAGTGTCGGCAGGGGGAACACTGAAGCTTTCTTT.

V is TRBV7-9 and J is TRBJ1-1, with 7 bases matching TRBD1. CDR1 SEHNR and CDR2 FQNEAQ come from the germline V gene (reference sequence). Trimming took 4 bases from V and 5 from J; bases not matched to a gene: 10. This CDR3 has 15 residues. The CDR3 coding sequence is TGTGCCAGCAGCTCAGGGGGACTGTGGGAAACTGAAGCTTTCTTT. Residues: CASSSGGLWETEAFF.

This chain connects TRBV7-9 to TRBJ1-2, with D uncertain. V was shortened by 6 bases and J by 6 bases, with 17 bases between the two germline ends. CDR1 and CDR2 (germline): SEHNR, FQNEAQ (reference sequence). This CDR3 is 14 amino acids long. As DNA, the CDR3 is TGTGCCAGCAGGTCCGAGTATAGGTTGGATGGCTACACCTTC. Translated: CASRSEYRLDGYTF.

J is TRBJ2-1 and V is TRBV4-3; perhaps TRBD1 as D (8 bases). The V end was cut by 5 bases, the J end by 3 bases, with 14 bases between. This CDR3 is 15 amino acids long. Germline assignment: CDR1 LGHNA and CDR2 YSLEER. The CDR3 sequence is CASSGEGTGYNEQFF. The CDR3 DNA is TGCGCCAGCAGCGGGGAGGGGACAGGCTACAATGAGCAGTTCTTC.

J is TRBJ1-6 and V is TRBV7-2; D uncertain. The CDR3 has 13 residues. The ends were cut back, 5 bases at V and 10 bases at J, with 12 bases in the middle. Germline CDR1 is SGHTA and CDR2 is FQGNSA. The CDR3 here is CASSARERSPLHF. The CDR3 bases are TGTGCCAGCAGCGCAAGGGAACGGTCACCCCTCCACTTT. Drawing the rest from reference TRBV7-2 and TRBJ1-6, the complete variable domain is GAGVSQSPSNKVTEKGKDVELRCDPISGHTALYWYRQSLGQGLEFLIYFQGNSAPDKSGLPSDRFSAERTGGSVSTLTIQRTQQEDSAVYLCASSARERSPLHFGNGTRLTVT.

Here the CDR3 DNA reads TGCGCCAGCAGCTTCCCGGGACAGCGAGAGACCCAGTACTTC. It specifies CASSFPGQRETQYF. This chain connects TRBV5-1 to TRBJ2-5, with 7 bases fitting TRBD1. The CDR3 is 14 amino acids. Looked up from germline, CDR1 is SGHRS and CDR2 is YFSETQ. Losses at the gene ends were 2 bases for V and 4 bases for J; bases not matched to a gene: 5.

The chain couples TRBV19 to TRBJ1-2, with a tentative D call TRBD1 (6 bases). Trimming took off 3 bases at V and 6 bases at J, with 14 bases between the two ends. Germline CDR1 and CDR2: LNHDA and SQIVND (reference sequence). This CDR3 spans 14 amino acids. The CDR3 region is CASSMEGGANGYTF. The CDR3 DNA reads TGTGCCAGTAGTATGGAGGGGGGGGCGAATGGCTACACCTTC.

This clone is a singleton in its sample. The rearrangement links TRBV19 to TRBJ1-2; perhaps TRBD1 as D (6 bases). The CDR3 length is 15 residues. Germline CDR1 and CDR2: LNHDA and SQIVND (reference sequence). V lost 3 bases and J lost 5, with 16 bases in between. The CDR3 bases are TGTGCCAGTAGTATGTATTCCAGGGGAGGTTATGGCTACACCTTC. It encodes CASSMYSRGGYGYTF.

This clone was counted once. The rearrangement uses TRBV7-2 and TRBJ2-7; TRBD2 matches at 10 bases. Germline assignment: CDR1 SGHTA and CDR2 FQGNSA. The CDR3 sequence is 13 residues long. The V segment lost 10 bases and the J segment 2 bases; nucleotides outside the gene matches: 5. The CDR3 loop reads CATGLAATYEQYF. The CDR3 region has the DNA TGTGCCACCGGACTAGCGGCAACCTACGAGCAGTACTTC.

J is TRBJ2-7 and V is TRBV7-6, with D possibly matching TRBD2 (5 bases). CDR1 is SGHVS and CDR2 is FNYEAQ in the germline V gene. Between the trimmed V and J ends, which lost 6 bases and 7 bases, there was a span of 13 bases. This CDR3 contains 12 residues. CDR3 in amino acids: CASSLGSGEQYF. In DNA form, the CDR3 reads TGTGCCAGCAGTCTCGGGTCGGGAGAGCAGTACTTC.

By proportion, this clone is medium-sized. CDR3 sequence (DNA): TGTGCCAGCAGTGAATGGGACAGTTGGGAGAACACTGAAGCTTTCTTT. Its translation is CASSEWDSWENTEAFF. The genes are TRBV2 and TRBJ1-1; TRBD1 matches at 7 bases. After removal of 2 bases from V and 1 base from J, the junction contained 7 bases not matched to a gene. Per the germline V gene, CDR1 is SNHLY and CDR2 is FYNNEI. This CDR3 is 16 amino acids long.